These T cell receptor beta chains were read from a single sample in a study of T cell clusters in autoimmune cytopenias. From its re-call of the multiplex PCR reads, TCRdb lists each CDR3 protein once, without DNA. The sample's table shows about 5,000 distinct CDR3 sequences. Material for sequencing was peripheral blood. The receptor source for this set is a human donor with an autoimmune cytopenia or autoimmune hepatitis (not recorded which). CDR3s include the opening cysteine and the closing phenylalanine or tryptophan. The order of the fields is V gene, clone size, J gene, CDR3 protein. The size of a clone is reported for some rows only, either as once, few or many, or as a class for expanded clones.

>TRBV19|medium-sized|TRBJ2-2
CASKPGPSYGELFF
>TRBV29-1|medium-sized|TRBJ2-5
CSVQGQGAGETQYF
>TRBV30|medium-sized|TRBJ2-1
CAWSSWRKQFF
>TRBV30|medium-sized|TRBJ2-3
CACLPWGGFDTQYF
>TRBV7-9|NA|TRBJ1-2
CASSPPTGGGYTF
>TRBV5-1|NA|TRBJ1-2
CASSLGAGYGYTF
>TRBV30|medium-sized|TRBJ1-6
CAWNLNNSPLHF
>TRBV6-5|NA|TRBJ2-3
CASSEKRGGTDTQYF
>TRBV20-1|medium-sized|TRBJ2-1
CSARGLGNEQFF
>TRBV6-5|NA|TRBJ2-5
CASSYPITPGLTEETQYF
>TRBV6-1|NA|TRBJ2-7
CASSKTGSPLAGRGYEQYF
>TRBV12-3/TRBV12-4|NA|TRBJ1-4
CASSFPPNEKLFF
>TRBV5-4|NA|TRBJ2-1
CASSGQGGFLPHNEQFF
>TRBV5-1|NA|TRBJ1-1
CASSSTGNTEAFF
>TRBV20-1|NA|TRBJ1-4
CSGITGEGNEKLFF
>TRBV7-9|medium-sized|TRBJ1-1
CASSSTAESTEAFF
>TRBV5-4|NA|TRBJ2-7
CASSPLGQGTGEQYF
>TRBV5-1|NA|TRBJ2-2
CASSLSQVAGELFF
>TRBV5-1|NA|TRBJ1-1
CASSRDTGQLYTEAFF
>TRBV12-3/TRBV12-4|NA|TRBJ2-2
CASTYSGGAFTGELFF
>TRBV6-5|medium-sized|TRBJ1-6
CASRGGGHSPLHF
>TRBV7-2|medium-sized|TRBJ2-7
CASSLLAGGLREQYF
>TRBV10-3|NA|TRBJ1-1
CAISSPGTGGEAEAFF
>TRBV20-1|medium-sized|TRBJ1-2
CSATDRRSYGYTF
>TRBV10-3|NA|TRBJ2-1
CAISESVSGNEQFF
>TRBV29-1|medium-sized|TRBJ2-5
CSVTIDQETQYF
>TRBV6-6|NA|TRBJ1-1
CASSQGAWTEAFF
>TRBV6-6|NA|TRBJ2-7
CASRHGPGGYEQYF
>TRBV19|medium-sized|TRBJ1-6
CASSIDAGSSYNSPLHF
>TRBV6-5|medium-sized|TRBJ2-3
CASTLPGGDSTDTQYF
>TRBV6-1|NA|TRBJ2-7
CASRDGGVSYEQYF
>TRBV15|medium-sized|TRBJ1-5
CATSMTVYQPQHF
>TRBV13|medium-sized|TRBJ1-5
CASSLGARGRGQPQHF
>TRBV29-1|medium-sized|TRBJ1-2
CSVGQNKGDGYTF
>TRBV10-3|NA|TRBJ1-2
CAITSSPNPTEYGYTF
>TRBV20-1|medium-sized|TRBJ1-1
CSARVGRSEAFF
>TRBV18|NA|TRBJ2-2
CASSPQLGANTGELFF
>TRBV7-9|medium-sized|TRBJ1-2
CASSVYATGNYGYTF
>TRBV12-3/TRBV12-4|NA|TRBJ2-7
CASSLRRSSRGEQYF
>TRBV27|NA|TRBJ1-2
CASRFVQKTGHYGYTF
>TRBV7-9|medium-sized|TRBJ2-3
CASSLVTLGTSSTDTQYF
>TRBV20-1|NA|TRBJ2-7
CSARGVNEYEQYF
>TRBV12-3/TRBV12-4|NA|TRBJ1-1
CASSSRTGGVNTEAFF
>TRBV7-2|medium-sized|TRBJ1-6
CASSGRDSPLHF
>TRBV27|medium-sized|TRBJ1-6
CASSLSRQTRPSALHF
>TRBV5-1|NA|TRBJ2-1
CASSAGGYLISSNEQFF
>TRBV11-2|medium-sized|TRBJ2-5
CASSLGQGGVETQYF
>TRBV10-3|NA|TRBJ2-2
CAISPDGSHTGELFF
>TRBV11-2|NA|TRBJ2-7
CASSSPYLAYEQYF
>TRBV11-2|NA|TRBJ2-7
CASSSIKGSKDYEQYF
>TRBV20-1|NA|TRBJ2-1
CSGSHRGSSYNEQFF
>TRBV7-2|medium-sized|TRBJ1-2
CASSAAGQSGYTF
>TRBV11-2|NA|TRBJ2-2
CASSPYRGSTGELFF
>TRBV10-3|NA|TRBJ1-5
CAISVDRGVQPQHF
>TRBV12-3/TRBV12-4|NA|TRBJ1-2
CASRKSGTKDGYTF